The entry that follows covers one T cell receptor beta chain sequence. This entry belongs to a study of cytomegalovirus exposure and HLA in healthy donors. The PCR contained 60 Vbeta and 13 Jbeta primers. Profiling relied on immunoSEQ multiplex PCR, and the TCRdb table lists in-frame clones only, not all of them. Altogether around 100,000 clones are present, approximately 66% being singletons, with the ten largest covering roughly 3%. Source material: PBMCs. This clonotype was obtained from a woman aged 45-65 years in good health and CMV-seronegative.

CDR3 sequence (DNA): TGCAGCGTTGAAGCCGGCTGGACTAGCGGGAGTTACAATGAGCAGTTCTTC. Its protein product is CSVEAGWTSGSYNEQFF. J is TRBJ2-1 and V is TRBV29-1, with TRBD2 identical over 13 bases. Trimming removed 1 base from V and 4 bases from J; junction bases left unmatched: 7. This CDR3 is 17 amino acids long. The V gene's germline CDR1 is SQVTM and CDR2 ANQGSEA.